Listed here are 30 T cell receptor beta chains from one sample, sequenced in a study of regulatory T cells in long-lasting Graves disease. Arm-PCR of CDR3 regions and iRepertoire HTBI primers were the basis on which TCR beta libraries were built. TCRdb itself ran the multiplex PCR reads through MiXCR, one entry per CDR3 protein. The table has about 430,000 distinct CDR3 sequences, roughly a fifth seen once. Noted time point: persistent/refractory GD, antithyroid drugs over 5 years with positive TRAb. PBMCs were the source of the RNA used for TCR sequencing. This specimen was peripheral blood mononuclear cells (PBMCs), taken when the disease was refractory, from a patient treated with antithyroid drugs. These receptors came from a female donor with Graves disease.

This clonotype came up a few times. The chain couples TRBV27 to TRBJ1-5; D is possibly TRBD1 (5 bases). The CDR3 is made up of 16 amino acids. Trimming cost V 6 bases and J 3 bases, with 18 bases left between them. The germline gives CDR1 MNHEY, CDR2 SMNVEV (reference sequence). Here the CDR3 reads CASSRFFGGDNQPQHF. Here the CDR3 DNA reads TGTGCCAGCAGCCGTTTCTTTGGGGGGGACAATCAGCCCCAGCATTTT.

This clonotype is a singleton in its sample. The rearrangement joins TRBV20-1 to TRBJ2-7, with no clear D. The germline CDR1 and CDR2 sequences are DFQATT and SNEGSKA (reference sequence). V lost 3 bases and J lost 2, with 11 bases in between. The CDR3 spans 13 residues. The CDR3 region has the DNA TGCAGTGCTAGTGGGCCTATCGCCTACGAGCAGTACTTC. Protein product: CSASGPIAYEQYF.

This clonotype was seen at least ten times. The chain uses TRBV2 and TRBJ1-2, with D unclear. Germline V gene data show CDR1 as SNHLY and CDR2 as FYNNEI. This CDR3 comprises 15 residues. The V and J ends lost 1 base and 4 bases respectively, with 13 bases between them. The CDR3 here is CASSEEVGSSYGYTF. The CDR3 DNA follows: TGTGCCAGCAGTGAAGAGGTAGGGTCTAGCTATGGCTACACCTTC.

This clonotype was seen ten or more times. The chain is built from TRBV25-1 and TRBJ1-5, with no clear D. The CDR3 has 14 residues. V was trimmed by 1 base and J by 3 bases, leaving 7 bases between them. The germline V gene has CDR1 MGHDK and CDR2 SYGVNS. DNA of the CDR3: TGTGCCAGCAGTGAATTTCCCGCCAATCAGCCCCAGCATTTT. Its translation: CASSEFPANQPQHF.

The chain carries TRBV27 and TRBJ2-1, with D tentatively TRBD2 (6 bases). Germline CDR1 and CDR2: MNHEY and SMNVEV (reference sequence). V was clipped by 3 bases and J by 4 bases, with 16 bases between them. This CDR3 comprises 16 residues. The CDR3 here is CASSFPGGVRYNEQFF. CDR3 DNA: TGTGCCAGCAGTTTCCCCGGGGGAGTCCGGTACAATGAGCAGTTCTTC.

This clonotype was observed many times. V is TRBV24-1 and J is TRBJ2-5; 8 nucleotides align to TRBD1. This CDR3 comprises 16 residues. Trimming took 4 bases from V and 2 from J; bases not matched to a gene: 8. Germline CDR1 KGHDR, CDR2 SFDVKD. The CDR3 sequence: CATSDNLRDRQETQYF. The CDR3 nucleotides are TGTGCCACCAGTGACAACCTCCGGGACAGGCAAGAGACCCAGTACTTC.

This clonotype has at least ten counts. The chain links TRBV15 to TRBJ2-5; perhaps TRBD1 as D (6 bases). The CDR3 length is 15 residues. The V and J ends lost 5 bases and 5 bases respectively, with 18 bases between them. Germline values: CDR1 LNHNV, CDR2 YYDKDF (reference sequence). This CDR3 is CATSGGQKRIETQYF. The CDR3 DNA reads as TGTGCCACCAGCGGCGGACAGAAACGGATTGAGACCCAGTACTTC.

This clonotype was seen repeatedly, ten times or more. The rearrangement uses TRBV28 and TRBJ1-5; D gene unclear. CDR3 length: 11 amino acids. The V and J ends lost 11 bases and 0 bases respectively, with 5 bases between them. Germline V CDR1 and CDR2: MDHEN, SYDVKM. CDR3 residues: CAAHSNQPQHF. The DNA for the CDR3 is TGTGCCGCCCATAGCAATCAGCCCCAGCATTTT. The variable domain in full, with the rest retrieved from reference TRBV28 and TRBJ1-5, is DVKVTQSSRYLVKRTGEKVFLECVQDMDHENMFWYRQDPGLGLRLIYFSYDVKMKEKGDIPEGYSVSREKKERFSLILESASTNQTSMYLCAAHSNQPQHFGDGTRLSIL.

The chain employs TRBV7-9 and TRBJ2-1; D ambiguous. The CDR3 is 12 amino acids. The germline V gene has CDR1 SEHNR and CDR2 FQNEAQ (reference sequence). Between the trimmed V and J ends, which lost 5 bases and 3 bases, there was a span of 5 bases. The CDR3 sequence is CASSRDYNEQFF. Here the CDR3 DNA reads TGTGCCAGCAGCAGGGACTACAATGAGCAGTTCTTC.

This clonotype was detected ten times or more. The rearrangement links TRBV7-9 to TRBJ1-2; 9 bases map to TRBD1. This CDR3 contains 15 residues. Germline V gene lookup returns CDR1 SEHNR and CDR2 FQNEAQ (reference sequence). V was pared by 5 bases and J by 3 bases, with 7 bases of the junction left unmatched. CDR3 residues: CASSPRDRAYYGYTF. In DNA form, the CDR3 reads TGTGCCAGCAGCCCCCGGGACAGGGCTTACTATGGCTACACCTTC.

The chain carries TRBV20-1 and TRBJ1-1; D remains ambiguous. The V end lost 2 bases, the J end lost 0 bases, and 10 bases lay between the germline ends. Germline V gives CDR1 DFQATT, CDR2 SNEGSKA (reference sequence). There are 14 residues in the CDR3. As DNA, the CDR3 is TGCAGTGCTAGAATACAGAATATGAACACTGAAGCTTTCTTT. Protein: CSARIQNMNTEAFF.

This chain joins TRBV11-2 and TRBJ2-1, with 10 nucleotides matching TRBD1. The length of the CDR3 is 15 residues. Germline values: CDR1 SGHAT, CDR2 FQNNGV. V lost 0 bases, J lost 8 bases, and 4 bases stayed unmatched. Written as DNA, the CDR3 is TGTGCCAGCAGCTTAGACCCGGGACAGGGGTATGAGCAGTTCTTC. Encoded protein: CASSLDPGQGYEQFF.

There are many counts of this clonotype. The V gene is TRBV2, the J gene TRBJ2-5, with TRBD2 as a possible D gene (5 bases). Germline CDR1 is SNHLY and CDR2 is FYNNEI. Trimming left V 1 base short and J 7 bases short, with 19 bases between. The CDR3 consists of 16 residues. CDR3 in DNA: TGTGCCAGCAGTGAAGGGGAGAGGCTCATGTTCCGGACCCAGTACTTC. This codes for CASSEGERLMFRTQYF.

This clonotype turned up a few times. The CDR3 DNA reads TGTGCCAGCAGTTACGGCAGGGAGAAGGAAAAACTGTTTTTT. Translated, it gives CASSYGREKEKLFF. The gene calls are TRBV6-5 and TRBJ1-4, with D maybe TRBD1 (5 bases). The CDR3 sequence is 14 residues long. Germline V lookup: CDR1 MNHEY, CDR2 SVGAGI. V was clipped by 2 bases and J by 8 bases, with 12 bases between them.

The sample holds many counts of this clonotype. The rearrangement uses TRBV3-1 and TRBJ2-2; the D is unclear. Germline lookup yields CDR1 LGHDT and CDR2 YNNKEL (reference sequence). V was shortened by 6 bases and J by 6 bases, with 8 bases between the two germline ends. The CDR3 has 12 amino acids. The CDR3 loop is CASSPGPGELFF. The CDR3 nucleotides are TGTGCCAGCAGTCCCGGACCCGGGGAGCTGTTTTTT. The variable domain in full, with the rest retrieved from reference TRBV3-1 and TRBJ2-2, is DTAVSQTPKYLVTQMGNDKSIKCEQNLGHDTMYWYKQDSKKFLKIMFSYNNKELIINETVPNRFSPKSPDKAHLNLHINSLELGDSAVYFCASSPGPGELFFGEGSRLTVL.

This clonotype occurred many times. CDR3 nucleotides: TGTGCCAGCAGCCACCACCTAGGGGGCCCGACCTACGAGCAGTACTTC. Translating gives CASSHHLGGPTYEQYF. The chain recombines TRBV7-9 with TRBJ2-7; 7 bases are a match to TRBD1. V lost 5 bases and J lost 2; bases outside the gene matches: 12. Germline V gene sequence: CDR1 SEHNR, CDR2 FQNEAQ (reference sequence). The length of the CDR3 is 16 residues.

The CDR3 sequence is CASSQGQGNSPLHF. The CDR3 bases are TGCGCCAGCAGCCAGGGACAGGGTAATTCACCCCTCCACTTT. The chain combines TRBV4-1 with TRBJ1-6; the match to TRBD1 covers 9 bases. Trimming took 3 bases from V and 6 from J; bases not matched to a gene: 0. This CDR3 has 14 residues. The germline gives CDR1 MGHRA, CDR2 YSYEKL.

The chain recombines TRBV6-5 with TRBJ2-2; TRBD2 might be the D (5 bases). From germline, CDR1 is MNHEY and CDR2 SVGAGI. The CDR3 length is 15 residues. V lost 2 bases to trimming and J lost 2 bases, with 9 bases between them. The CDR3 protein is CASSYLSGNTGELFF. In DNA, the CDR3 is TGTGCCAGCAGTTACCTAAGCGGCAACACCGGGGAGCTGTTTTTT.

This clonotype has more than one count but fewer than ten. This chain links TRBV3-1 with TRBJ2-5; 9 positions match TRBD2. The CDR3 is 17 residues long. Trimming cost V 2 bases and J 4 bases; bases outside gene matches: 11. CDR1 is LGHDT, CDR2 YNNKEL, per germline (reference sequence). CDR3 nucleotide sequence: TGTGCCAGCAGCCAAAGTGTGCTAGCGGGAACGCCAGAGACCCAGTACTTC. This encodes CASSQSVLAGTPETQYF.

The rearrangement uses TRBV15 and TRBJ2-7; possibly TRBD1 or TRBD2 for D (5 bases each). V shed 0 bases and J shed 6 bases, with 12 bases lying between them. The CDR3 is 14 amino acids. Germline V gene sequence: CDR1 LNHNV, CDR2 YYDKDF (reference sequence). The CDR3 DNA reads TGTGCCACCAGCAGAGATCGGGGCGGATTCGAGCAGTACTTC. It codes for CATSRDRGGFEQYF.

This clonotype was detected many times. The chain joins TRBV6-1 to TRBJ2-7; TRBD1 aligns across 11 bases. The CDR3 is made up of 16 amino acids. Germline V gene lookup returns CDR1 MNHNS and CDR2 SASEGT. The V segment lost 6 bases and the J segment 3 bases; nucleotides outside the gene matches: 10. The CDR3 region has the DNA TGTGCCAGCAGGCGAATCGGGACAGGGGGGATCTACGAGCAGTACTTC. This translates into CASRRIGTGGIYEQYF.

The V and J genes are TRBV19 and TRBJ2-7; D is perhaps TRBD2 (6 bases). Germline lookup yields CDR1 LNHDA and CDR2 SQIVND (reference sequence). V was clipped by 1 base and J by 2 bases, with 9 bases between them. This CDR3 comprises 14 residues. The CDR3 region is CASSIGDLAYEQYF. In nucleotides, the CDR3 is TGTGCCAGTAGTATAGGGGACTTAGCCTACGAGCAGTACTTC.

The V call is TRBV7-9, the J call TRBJ2-7; tentatively, D is TRBD1 (6 bases). Germline loops: CDR1 SEHNR, CDR2 FQNEAQ (reference sequence). Trimming cost V 4 bases and J 0 bases, with 10 bases left between them. The CDR3 has 14 residues. The CDR3 DNA sequence: TGTGCCAGCAGCTCCCGGGACATCTCCTACGAGCAGTACTTC. It is translated as CASSSRDISYEQYF. The full variable domain, completed using reference TRBV7-9 and TRBJ2-7, is DTGVSQNPRHKITKRGQNVTFRCDPISEHNRLYWYRQTLGQGPEFLTYFQNEAQLEKSRLLSDRFSAERPKGSFSTLEIQRTEQGDSAMYLCASSSRDISYEQYFGPGTRLTVT.

This chain uses TRBV14 with TRBJ2-7, with 9 bases fitting TRBD2. The CDR3 is made up of 19 amino acids. The V gene's germline CDR1 is SGHDN and CDR2 FVKESK. Losses at the gene ends were 3 bases for V and 0 bases for J; bases not matched to a gene: 15. CDR3 residues: CASSQHWGQTSGLSYEQYF. The CDR3 DNA is TGTGCCAGCAGCCAGCACTGGGGGCAGACTAGCGGTCTCTCCTACGAGCAGTACTTC.

The chain joins TRBV4-1 to TRBJ2-1, with D uncertain. V was shortened by 5 bases and J by 7 bases, with 15 bases between the two germline ends. CDR1 is MGHRA and CDR2 is YSYEKL in the germline V gene. The CDR3 sequence is 14 residues long. The CDR3, as DNA: TGCGCCAGCAGCTCTCCAACCCGAGAGAATGAGCAGTTCTTC. Residues: CASSSPTRENEQFF.

This clonotype was seen a few times. The V call is TRBV6-1, the J call TRBJ2-7, with TRBD2 matching over 16 bases. The germline CDR1 and CDR2 sequences are MNHNS and SASEGT. The CDR3 runs 14 residues. J lost 7 bases, V lost 6 bases, and 3 bases had no gene match. CDR3 DNA sequence: TGTGCCAGCAGACCGGGACTAGCGGGAGGGGAGCAGTACTTC. Amino acid sequence: CASRPGLAGGEQYF.

This clonotype was recorded many times. The rearrangement uses TRBV7-2 and TRBJ2-7, with 10 bases lining up with TRBD2. Unmatched junction bases numbered 4, after V lost 4 bases and J lost 4 bases. Germline loops: CDR1 SGHTA, CDR2 FQGNSA. The CDR3 extends over 14 amino acids. This CDR3 reads CASSWRTSGYEQYF. CDR3 in DNA: TGTGCCAGCAGCTGGCGGACTAGCGGTTACGAGCAGTACTTC.

The chain carries TRBV3-1 and TRBJ2-2, with D possibly being TRBD2 (5 bases). Germline CDR1 LGHDT, CDR2 YNNKEL (reference sequence). The CDR3 spans 14 residues. V was cut by 3 bases and J by 1 base, with 6 bases left in between. CDR3 loop: CASSQRVNTGELFF. CDR3 nucleotides: TGTGCCAGCAGCCAGCGGGTGAACACCGGGGAGCTGTTTTTT.

In this sample, this clonotype turned up a few times. This rearrangement joins TRBV29-1 to TRBJ1-1, with TRBD1 matching 7 bases. Germline V CDR1 and CDR2: SQVTM, ANQGSEA. The CDR3 covers 13 residues. V shed 4 bases, J shed 11 bases, and the junction held 13 bases outside the gene matches. Here the CDR3 reads CSVVTGHNSGAFF. The CDR3 DNA reads as TGCAGCGTTGTGACAGGGCACAATTCTGGGGCTTTCTTT.

The chain uses TRBV7-2 and TRBJ1-4; D remains unclear. The V gene lost 6 bases and the J gene lost 5 bases, with 19 bases spanning the gap. The CDR3 runs 16 residues. CDR1 and CDR2 from the germline V gene are SGHTA and FQGNSA. CDR3 amino acids: CASSPRPTSNNEKLFF. CDR3 nucleotides: TGTGCCAGCAGTCCACGGCCGACTTCGAACAATGAAAAACTGTTTTTT.